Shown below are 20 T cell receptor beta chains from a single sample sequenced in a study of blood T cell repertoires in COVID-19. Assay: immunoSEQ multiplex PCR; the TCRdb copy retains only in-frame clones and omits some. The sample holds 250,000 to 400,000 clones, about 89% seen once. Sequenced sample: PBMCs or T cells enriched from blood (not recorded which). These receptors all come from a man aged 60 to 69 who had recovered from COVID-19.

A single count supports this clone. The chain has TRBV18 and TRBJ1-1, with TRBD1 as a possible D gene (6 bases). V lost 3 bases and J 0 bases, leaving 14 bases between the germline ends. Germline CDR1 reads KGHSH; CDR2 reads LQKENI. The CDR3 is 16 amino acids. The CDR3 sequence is CASSPPNRDLNTEAFF. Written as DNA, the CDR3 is TGTGCCAGCTCACCCCCTAACAGGGACCTGAACACTGAAGCTTTCTTT.

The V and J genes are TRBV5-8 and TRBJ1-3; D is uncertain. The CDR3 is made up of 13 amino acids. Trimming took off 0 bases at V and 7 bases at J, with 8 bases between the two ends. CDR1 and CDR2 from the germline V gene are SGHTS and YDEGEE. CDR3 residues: CASSLDNWNTIYF. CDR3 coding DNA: TGTGCCAGCAGCTTGGACAATTGGAACACCATATATTTT.

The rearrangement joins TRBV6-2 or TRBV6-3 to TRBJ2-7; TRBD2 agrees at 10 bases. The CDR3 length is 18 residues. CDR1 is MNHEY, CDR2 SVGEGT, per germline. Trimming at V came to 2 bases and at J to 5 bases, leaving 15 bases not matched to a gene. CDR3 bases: TGTGCCAGCAGTTACCCTCAGGGGGCTCTAGCGGGAGCACACGAGCAGTACTTC. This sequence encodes CASSYPQGALAGAHEQYF.

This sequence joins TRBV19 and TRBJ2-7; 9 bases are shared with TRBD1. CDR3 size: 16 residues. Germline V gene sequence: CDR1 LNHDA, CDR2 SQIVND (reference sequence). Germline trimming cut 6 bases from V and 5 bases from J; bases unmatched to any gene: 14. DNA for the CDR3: TGTGCCAGTAGGCAGTCCGGGAGACAGGGGGGCGACGAGCAGTACTTC. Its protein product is CASRQSGRQGGDEQYF.

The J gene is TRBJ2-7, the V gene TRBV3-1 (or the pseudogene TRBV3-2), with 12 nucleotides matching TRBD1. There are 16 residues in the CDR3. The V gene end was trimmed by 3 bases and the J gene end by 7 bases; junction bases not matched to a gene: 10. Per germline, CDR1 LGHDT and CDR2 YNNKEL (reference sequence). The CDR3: CASSHYPGQGAPEQYF. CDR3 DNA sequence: TGTGCCAGCAGCCATTACCCGGGACAGGGGGCGCCTGAGCAGTACTTC.

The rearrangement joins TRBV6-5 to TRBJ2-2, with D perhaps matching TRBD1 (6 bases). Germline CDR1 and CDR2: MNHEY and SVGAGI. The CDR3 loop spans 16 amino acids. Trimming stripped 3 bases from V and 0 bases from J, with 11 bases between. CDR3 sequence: CASSYNRESNTGELFF. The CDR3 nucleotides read TGTGCCAGCAGTTATAACAGGGAGTCGAACACCGGGGAGCTGTTTTTT.

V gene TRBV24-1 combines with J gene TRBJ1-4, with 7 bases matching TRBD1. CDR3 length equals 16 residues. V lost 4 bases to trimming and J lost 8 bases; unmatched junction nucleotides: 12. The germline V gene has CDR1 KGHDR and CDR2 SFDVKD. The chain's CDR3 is CATSDPRQGDGEKLFF. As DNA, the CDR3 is TGTGCCACCAGTGACCCCCGACAGGGCGATGGAGAAAAACTGTTTTTT.

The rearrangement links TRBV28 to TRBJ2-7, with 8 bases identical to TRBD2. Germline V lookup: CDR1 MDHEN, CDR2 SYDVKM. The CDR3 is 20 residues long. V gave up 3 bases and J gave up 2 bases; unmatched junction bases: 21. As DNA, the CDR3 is TGTGCCAGCAGTTTTATCCCCCCTCTCCAGCGGGAGAGTCCTACCTACGAGCAGTACTTC. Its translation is CASSFIPPLQRESPTYEQYF.

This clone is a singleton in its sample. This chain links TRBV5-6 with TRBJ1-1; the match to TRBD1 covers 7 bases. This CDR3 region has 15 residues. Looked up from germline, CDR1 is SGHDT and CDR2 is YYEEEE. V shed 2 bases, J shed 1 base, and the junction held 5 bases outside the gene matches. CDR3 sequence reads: CASSFFGTANTEAFF. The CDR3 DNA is TGTGCCAGCAGCTTTTTCGGGACAGCGAACACTGAAGCTTTCTTT.

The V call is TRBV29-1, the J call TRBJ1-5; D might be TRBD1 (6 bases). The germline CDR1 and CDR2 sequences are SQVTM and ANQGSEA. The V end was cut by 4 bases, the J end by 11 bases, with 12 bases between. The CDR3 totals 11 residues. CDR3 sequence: CSVVRQGTQHF. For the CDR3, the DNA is TGCAGCGTTGTACGTCAGGGGACCCAGCATTTT.

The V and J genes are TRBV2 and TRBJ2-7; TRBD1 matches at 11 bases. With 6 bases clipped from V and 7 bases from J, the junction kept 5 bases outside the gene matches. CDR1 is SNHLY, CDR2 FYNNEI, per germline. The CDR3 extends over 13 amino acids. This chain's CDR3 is CASRDRGPAEQYF. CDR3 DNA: TGTGCCAGCAGGGACAGGGGGCCTGCGGAGCAGTACTTC. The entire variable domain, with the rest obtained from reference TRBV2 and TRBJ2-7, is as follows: EPEVTQTPSHQVTQMGQEVILRCVPISNHLYFYWYRQILGQKVEFLVSFYNNEISEKSEIFDDQFSVERPDGSNFTLKIRSTKLEDSAMYFCASRDRGPAEQYFGPGTRLTVT.

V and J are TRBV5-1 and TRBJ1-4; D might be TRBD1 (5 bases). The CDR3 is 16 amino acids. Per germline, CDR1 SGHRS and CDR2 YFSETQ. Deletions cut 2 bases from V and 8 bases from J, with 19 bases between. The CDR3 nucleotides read TGCGCCAGCAGCTTCTTGCTAAGGCAGGGTGAGGAAAAACTGTTTTTT. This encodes CASSFLLRQGEEKLFF.

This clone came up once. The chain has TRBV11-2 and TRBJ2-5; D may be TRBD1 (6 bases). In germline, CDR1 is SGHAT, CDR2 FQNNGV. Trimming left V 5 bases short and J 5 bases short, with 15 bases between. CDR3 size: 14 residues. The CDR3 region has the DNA TGTGCCAGCAGCCGTTCCAGGGGTTGGGAGACCCAGTACTTC. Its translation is CASSRSRGWETQYF.

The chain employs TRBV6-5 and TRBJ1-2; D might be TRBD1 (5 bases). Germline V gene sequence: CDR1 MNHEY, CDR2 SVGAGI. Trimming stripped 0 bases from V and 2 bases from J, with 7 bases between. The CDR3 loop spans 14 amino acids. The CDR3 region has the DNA TGTGCCAGCAGTTACTCGACAGCCAACTATGGCTACACCTTC. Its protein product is CASSYSTANYGYTF.

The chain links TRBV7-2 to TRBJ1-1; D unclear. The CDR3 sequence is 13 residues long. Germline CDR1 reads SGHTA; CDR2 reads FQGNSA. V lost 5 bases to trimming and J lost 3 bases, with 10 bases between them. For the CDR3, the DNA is TGTGCCAGCAGCACACAACAACACACTGAAGCTTTCTTT. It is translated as CASSTQQHTEAFF.

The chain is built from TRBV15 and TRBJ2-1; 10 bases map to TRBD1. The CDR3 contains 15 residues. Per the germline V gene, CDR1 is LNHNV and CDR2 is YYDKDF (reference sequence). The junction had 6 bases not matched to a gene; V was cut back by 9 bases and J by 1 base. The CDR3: CATKTDRGSYNEQFF. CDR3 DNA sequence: TGTGCCACTAAAACGGACAGGGGGTCCTACAATGAGCAGTTCTTC.

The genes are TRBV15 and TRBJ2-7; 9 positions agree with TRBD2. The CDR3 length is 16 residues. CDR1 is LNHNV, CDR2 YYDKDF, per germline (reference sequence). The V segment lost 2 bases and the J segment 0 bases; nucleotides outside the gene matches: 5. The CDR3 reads CATSRPLAGSSYEQYF. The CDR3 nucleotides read TGTGCCACCAGCAGACCACTAGCGGGCAGCTCCTACGAGCAGTACTTC.

CDR3 in amino acids: CASSQVGGRGYGYTF. The CDR3 DNA is TGTGCCAGCAGCCAAGTGGGGGGGCGCGGCTATGGCTACACCTTC. This chain links TRBV3-1 (or the pseudogene TRBV3-2) with TRBJ1-2; D is perhaps TRBD1 (6 bases). Germline values: CDR1 LGHDT, CDR2 YNNKEL (reference sequence). The CDR3 totals 15 residues. V lost 1 base and J 4 bases, leaving 13 bases between the germline ends.

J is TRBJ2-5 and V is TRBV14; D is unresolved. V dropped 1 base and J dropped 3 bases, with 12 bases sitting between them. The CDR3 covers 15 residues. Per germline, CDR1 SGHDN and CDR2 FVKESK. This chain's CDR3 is CASSQVRTFEETQYF. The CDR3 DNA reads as TGTGCCAGCAGCCAAGTTAGAACTTTTGAAGAGACCCAGTACTTC.

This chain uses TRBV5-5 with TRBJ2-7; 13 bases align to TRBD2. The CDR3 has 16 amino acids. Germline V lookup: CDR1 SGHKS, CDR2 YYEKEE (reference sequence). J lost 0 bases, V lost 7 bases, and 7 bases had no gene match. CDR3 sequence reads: CASWTSGSPSSYEQYF. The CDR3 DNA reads TGTGCCAGCTGGACTAGCGGGAGCCCAAGCTCCTACGAGCAGTACTTC.